These 10 T cell receptor beta chains came from one sample sequenced in a study of response to subunit inactivated influenza vaccine. Each CDR3 protein gets one entry after TCRdb re-called the RT-PCR reads with MiXCR. Of hundreds of thousands of distinct CDR3 sequences listed, roughly 15% are singletons. Sequenced material: PBMCs from blood, taken approximately 15 days before vaccination. The receptors were gathered from a man aged 45-65 years who received an inactivated influenza vaccine.

This clonotype was found a few times. The chain combines TRBV7-9 with TRBJ2-7; no firm D call. The V gene's germline CDR1 is SEHNR and CDR2 FQNEAQ (reference sequence). The CDR3 loop spans 12 amino acids. Trimming left V 4 bases short and J 2 bases short, with 6 bases between. This CDR3 is CASSSEAYEQYF. CDR3 coding DNA: TGTGCCAGCAGCTCCGAGGCCTACGAGCAGTACTTC. Complete variable domain (other parts from reference TRBV7-9 and TRBJ2-7): DTGVSQNPRHKITKRGQNVTFRCDPISEHNRLYWYRQTLGQGPEFLTYFQNEAQLEKSRLLSDRFSAERPKGSFSTLEIQRTEQGDSAMYLCASSSEAYEQYFGPGTRLTVT.

This clonotype was counted at least ten times. This chain links TRBV4-2 with TRBJ2-5, with 7 bases matching TRBD1. CDR1 LGHNA and CDR2 YNFKEQ come from the germline V gene. CDR3 length equals 14 residues. Trimming removed 2 bases from V and 1 base from J; junction bases left unmatched: 1. The CDR3 sequence: CASSQTGVQETQYF. The CDR3 bases are TGTGCCAGCAGCCAAACAGGGGTCCAAGAGACCCAGTACTTC.

This rearrangement joins TRBV3-1 to TRBJ1-1, with TRBD1 matching over 8 bases. The J segment lost 3 bases and the V segment lost 2 bases, leaving 11 bases of the junction unmatched. Germline-derived CDR1 and CDR2 are LGHDT and YNNKEL (reference sequence). This CDR3 is 17 amino acids long. As DNA, the CDR3 is TGTGCCAGCAGCCAAATACAGAGCAGGGGGCGAGACACTGAAGCTTTCTTT. Residues: CASSQIQSRGRDTEAFF. The full variable domain, in which reference TRBV3-1 and TRBJ1-1 provide the parts outside the CDR3, is DTAVSQTPKYLVTQMGNDKSIKCEQNLGHDTMYWYKQDSKKFLKIMFSYNNKELIINETVPNRFSPKSPDKAHLNLHINSLELGDSAVYFCASSQIQSRGRDTEAFFGQGTRLTVV.

V usage is TRBV20-1 and J usage is TRBJ2-5; D assignment may be TRBD1 or TRBD2 (5 bases each). Trimming removed 3 bases from V and 1 base from J, with 9 bases in between. Germline CDR1 is DFQATT and CDR2 is SNEGSKA (reference sequence). The CDR3 covers 13 residues. The CDR3 spells CSASQGPQETQYF. The DNA of the CDR3 is TGCAGTGCTAGCCAGGGACCCCAAGAGACCCAGTACTTC.

This clonotype was counted between two and nine times. This sequence joins TRBV7-9 and TRBJ1-1; a weak D match, TRBD1 (5 bases). CDR1 and CDR2 from the germline V gene are SEHNR and FQNEAQ (reference sequence). V was cut by 5 bases and J by 6 bases, with 13 bases left in between. The CDR3 extends over 13 amino acids. CDR3 sequence (DNA): TGTGCCAGCAGCGGGATCCAGGGCGCTGAAGCTTTCTTT. Translated: CASSGIQGAEAFF.

This sequence joins TRBV20-1 and TRBJ2-5; D not resolved. CDR1 is DFQATT, CDR2 SNEGSKA, per germline (reference sequence). The CDR3 contains 13 residues. V lost 0 bases and J 7 bases, leaving 12 bases between the germline ends. The chain's CDR3 is CSARDIRAGTQYF. CDR3 nucleotides: TGCAGTGCTAGAGATATTAGGGCTGGGACCCAGTACTTC.

The V call is TRBV7-2, the J call TRBJ2-4; D is unclear. This CDR3 spans 11 amino acids. CDR1 is SGHTA and CDR2 is FQGNSA in the germline V gene. V was trimmed by 5 bases and J by 10 bases, leaving 9 bases between them. CDR3 amino acids: CASSTGLIQYF. In DNA, the CDR3 is TGTGCCAGCAGCACCGGCCTTATTCAGTACTTC.

This clonotype occurred many times. The V call is TRBV5-8, the J call TRBJ2-7; no firm D call. Germline CDR1 and CDR2: SGHTS and YDEGEE. This CDR3 region has 13 residues. Trimming stripped 6 bases from V and 2 bases from J, with 12 bases between. The CDR3 reads CASNPDSTYEQYF. CDR3 nucleotides: TGTGCCAGCAATCCAGACTCCACCTACGAGCAGTACTTC.

The chain links TRBV4-3 to TRBJ2-5, with 11 bases matching TRBD1. Germline V lookup: CDR1 LGHNA, CDR2 YSLEER. CDR3 length: 15 amino acids. Trimming removed 1 base from V and 5 bases from J; junction bases left unmatched: 3. The CDR3, as DNA: TGCGCCAGCAGCCAAGGGACAGGGGGCTTTGAGACCCAGTACTTC. Translation gives CASSQGTGGFETQYF.

In this sample, this clonotype turned up a few times. V gene TRBV5-5 combines with J gene TRBJ2-1; 7 bases line up with TRBD2. Per germline, CDR1 SGHKS and CDR2 YYEKEE (reference sequence). The CDR3 is 14 amino acids. Trimming removed 5 bases from V and 3 bases from J; junction bases left unmatched: 5. The DNA of the CDR3 is TGTGCCAGCAGTGTGCCGGGGGGCTACAATGAGCAGTTCTTC. It specifies CASSVPGGYNEQFF.